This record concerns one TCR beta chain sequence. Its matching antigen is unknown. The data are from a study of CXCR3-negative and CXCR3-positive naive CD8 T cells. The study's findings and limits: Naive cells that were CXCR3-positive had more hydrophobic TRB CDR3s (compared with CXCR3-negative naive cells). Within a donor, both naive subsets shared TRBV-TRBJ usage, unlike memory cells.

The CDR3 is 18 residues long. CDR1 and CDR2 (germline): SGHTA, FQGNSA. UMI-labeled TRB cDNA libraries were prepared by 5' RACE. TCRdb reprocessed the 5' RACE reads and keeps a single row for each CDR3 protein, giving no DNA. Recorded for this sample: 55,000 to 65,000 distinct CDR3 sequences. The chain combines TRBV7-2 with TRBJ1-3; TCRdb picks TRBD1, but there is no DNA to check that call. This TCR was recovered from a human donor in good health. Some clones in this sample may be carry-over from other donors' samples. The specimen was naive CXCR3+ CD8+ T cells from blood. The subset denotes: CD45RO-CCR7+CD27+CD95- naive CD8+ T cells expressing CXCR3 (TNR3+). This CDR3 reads CASSLWGAPNPSGNTIYF.